The clone carrying this TCR beta chain occurred a few times. Stated time point: newly diagnosed GD, antithyroid drugs for less than 3 months. The TCR library was made from RNA extracted from PBMCs. The source of the sample is a study of regulatory T cells in long-lasting Graves disease. iRepertoire HTBI primers and Arm-PCR of CDR3 regions built TCR beta libraries. One entry per CDR3 protein results from TCRdb running MiXCR on the multiplex PCR reads. Among approximately 470,000 distinct CDR3 sequences, roughly 16% were seen once, and the ten largest hold roughly an eighth. There are 15 residues in the CDR3. Germline V gene lookup returns CDR1 MGHRA and CDR2 YSYEKL. The ends were cut back, 0 bases at V and 7 bases at J, with 10 bases in the middle. The same data also contributed to another study, on T cells in Graves' hyperthyroidism and ophthalmopathy.

The chain uses TRBV4-1 and TRBJ1-6; D uncertain. Sample: peripheral blood mononuclear cells (PBMCs), taken at new diagnosis, from a patient treated with antithyroid drugs. The receptor comes from a middle-aged man with Graves disease. The CDR3 here is CASSQDRAGNSPLHF. CDR3 in DNA: TGCGCCAGCAGCCAAGATAGGGCGGGAAATTCACCCCTCCACTTT.